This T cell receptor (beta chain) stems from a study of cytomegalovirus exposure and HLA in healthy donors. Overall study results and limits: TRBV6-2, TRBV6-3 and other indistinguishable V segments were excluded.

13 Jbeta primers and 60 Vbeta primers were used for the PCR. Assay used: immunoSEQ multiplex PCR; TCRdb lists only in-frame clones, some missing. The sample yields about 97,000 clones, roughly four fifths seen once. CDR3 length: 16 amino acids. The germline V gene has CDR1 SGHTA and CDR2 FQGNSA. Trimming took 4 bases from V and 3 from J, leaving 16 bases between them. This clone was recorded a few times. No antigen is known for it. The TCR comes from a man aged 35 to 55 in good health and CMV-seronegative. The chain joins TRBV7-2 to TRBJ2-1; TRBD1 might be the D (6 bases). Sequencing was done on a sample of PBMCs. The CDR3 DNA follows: TGTGCCAGCAGCTCCGGTGGACAGCCGAACTACAATGAGCAGTTCTTC. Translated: CASSSGGQPNYNEQFF. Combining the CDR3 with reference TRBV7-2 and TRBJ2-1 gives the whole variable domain GAGVSQSPSNKVTEKGKDVELRCDPISGHTALYWYRQSLGQGLEFLIYFQGNSAPDKSGLPSDRFSAERTGGSVSTLTIQRTQQEDSAVYLCASSSGGQPNYNEQFFGPGTRLTVL.